The next 30 T cell receptor beta chains were all read from a single sample in a study of blood T cells in healthy people across ages. For the second PCR, which ran for 7 to 11 cycles, a sample-barcoded 5' primer and a J-beta primer mix were used. TCRdb re-derived calls from the 5' RACE reads in MiXCR, one entry per CDR3 protein. The table has about 970,000 distinct CDR3 sequences, 45% to 60% seen once. Sequencing was carried out using blood. The receptors shown here come from a woman aged 55-75 years in good health.

This clonotype was seen only a few times. V usage is TRBV20-1 and J usage is TRBJ1-4; D is perhaps TRBD1 (6 bases). V gave up 3 bases and J gave up 8 bases, with 10 bases separating them. The CDR3 runs to 12 residues. Germline V gives CDR1 DFQATT, CDR2 SNEGSKA (reference sequence). The CDR3, as DNA: TGCAGTGCTAGGGACAGTACCGAAAAACTGTTTTTT. Residues: CSARDSTEKLFF.

This clonotype occurred a few times. The V call is TRBV4-1, the J call TRBJ1-2; no reliable D call. The CDR3 runs to 16 residues. From germline, CDR1 is MGHRA and CDR2 YSYEKL. Trimming shortened V by 4 bases and J by 2 bases, and 17 bases separated the two germline ends. CDR3 region: CASSPIRLAGNYGYTF. The CDR3 DNA follows: TGCGCCAGCAGCCCGATTCGGCTTGCAGGAAACTATGGCTACACCTTC.

This clonotype was seen many times. V is TRBV7-2 and J is TRBJ1-2; D may be TRBD1 (5 bases). Germline CDR1 SGHTA, CDR2 FQGNSA. The CDR3 sequence is 17 residues long. The V end lost 3 bases, the J end lost 2 bases, and 19 bases lay between the germline ends. The CDR3 DNA reads as TGTGCCAGCAGCTTTACAACTATTTCGGGACGGAACTATGGCTACACCTTC. Protein product: CASSFTTISGRNYGYTF.

The chain employs TRBV20-1 and TRBJ2-1; 8 nucleotides align to TRBD2. The CDR3 totals 14 residues. Germline lookup yields CDR1 DFQATT and CDR2 SNEGSKA (reference sequence). The junction had 9 bases not matched to a gene; V was cut back by 1 base and J by 10 bases. CDR3 coding DNA: TGCAGTGCTAGAGTCCCCGGGACTAGAAAAGAGCAGTTCTTC. This codes for CSARVPGTRKEQFF.

The chain has TRBV29-1 and TRBJ1-1; D uncertain. The CDR3 has 11 residues. V was shortened by 4 bases and J by 7 bases, with 10 bases between the two germline ends. The germline V gene has CDR1 SQVTM and CDR2 ANQGSEA. CDR3 amino acids: CSVALADEAFF. DNA for the CDR3: TGCAGCGTTGCTCTCGCTGATGAAGCTTTCTTT.

This clonotype showed up just a few times. The genes are TRBV29-1 and TRBJ2-2, with D unclear. Germline V CDR1 and CDR2: SQVTM, ANQGSEA. The CDR3 length is 13 residues. Trimming left V 7 bases short and J 0 bases short, with 9 bases between. CDR3 amino acids: CSARPPNTGELFF. In DNA, the CDR3 is TGCAGCGCCCGGCCCCCGAACACCGGGGAGCTGTTTTTT.

The J gene is TRBJ2-7, the V gene TRBV27; 7 nucleotides align to TRBD2. Germline CDR1 reads MNHEY; CDR2 reads SMNVEV (reference sequence). V dropped 5 bases and J dropped 2; count of bases not matched to a gene: 6. There are 14 residues in the CDR3. The CDR3 loop is CASSPRGTTYEQYF. CDR3 bases: TGTGCCAGCAGTCCTCGGGGGACTACCTACGAGCAGTACTTC.

This rearrangement joins TRBV3-1 to TRBJ2-1, with D uncertain. Trimming pared 1 base from V and 0 bases from J, leaving 16 bases between. Germline loops: CDR1 LGHDT, CDR2 YNNKEL (reference sequence). The CDR3 loop spans 18 amino acids. CDR3 in DNA: TGTGCCAGCAGCCAAGGGCCGTTCGGGTTGAGCTCCTACAATGAGCAGTTCTTC. Translated, it gives CASSQGPFGLSSYNEQFF.

The rearrangement links TRBV4-1 to TRBJ1-1; no clear D. V was shortened by 0 bases and J by 1 base, with 9 bases between the two germline ends. This CDR3 comprises 15 residues. Germline CDR1 and CDR2: MGHRA and YSYEKL. The CDR3 nucleotides are TGCGCCAGCAGCCAAGAAACAGCTAGGAACACTGAAGCTTTCTTT. It is translated as CASSQETARNTEAFF.

This clonotype was seen a handful of times. The chain uses TRBV28 and TRBJ2-7, with 10 bases that match TRBD1. This CDR3 spans 12 amino acids. V shed 11 bases and J 4 bases; nucleotides not matched to a gene: 5. Germline CDR1 reads MDHEN; CDR2 reads SYDVKM. CDR3 protein: CAGGQGMYEQYF. The CDR3 DNA follows: TGTGCCGGGGGACAGGGGATGTACGAGCAGTACTTC.

The chain recombines TRBV7-9 with TRBJ1-4; tentatively, D is TRBD1 (6 bases). CDR1 is SEHNR, CDR2 FQNEAQ, per germline (reference sequence). This CDR3 spans 15 amino acids. Trimming pared 1 base from V and 8 bases from J, leaving 14 bases between. The CDR3: CASSLGARTVEKLFF. In DNA form, the CDR3 reads TGTGCCAGCAGCTTAGGGGCACGGACAGTCGAAAAACTGTTTTTT.

The chain employs TRBV27 and TRBJ2-4; no clear D gene. CDR1 is MNHEY, CDR2 SMNVEV, per germline (reference sequence). Deletions cut 0 bases from V and 13 bases from J, with 13 bases between. This CDR3 contains 13 residues. CDR3 in DNA: TGTGCCAGCAGTTTATCCCAAGGCGTGGGGCAGTACTTC. Residues: CASSLSQGVGQYF.

This clonotype has more than one count but fewer than ten. The CDR3 loop is CASSLYSGGSYEQYF. The CDR3 coding sequence is TGTGCCAGCAGTTTATATAGCGGGGGCTCCTACGAGCAGTACTTC. The chain is built from TRBV28 and TRBJ2-7, with 9 bases aligning to TRBD2. The V gene's germline CDR1 is MDHEN and CDR2 SYDVKM. Losses at the gene ends were 1 base for V and 0 bases for J; bases not matched to a gene: 1. CDR3 length equals 15 residues. The full variable domain, completed using reference TRBV28 and TRBJ2-7, is DVKVTQSSRYLVKRTGEKVFLECVQDMDHENMFWYRQDPGLGLRLIYFSYDVKMKEKGDIPEGYSVSREKKERFSLILESASTNQTSMYLCASSLYSGGSYEQYFGPGTRLTVT.

This clonotype was observed many times. The chain links TRBV6-6 to TRBJ2-7, with 9 positions matching TRBD1. Germline trimming cut 5 bases from V and 2 bases from J; bases unmatched to any gene: 4. CDR3 length equals 14 residues. Germline V gene lookup returns CDR1 MNHNY and CDR2 SVGAGI (reference sequence). DNA of the CDR3: TGTGCCAGCAGTACTGGACAGGGGACCTACGAGCAGTACTTC. It encodes CASSTGQGTYEQYF.

This clonotype was detected a few times. This chain uses TRBV29-1 with TRBJ1-1, with 8 bases matching TRBD1. The CDR3 covers 13 residues. Germline V lookup: CDR1 SQVTM, CDR2 ANQGSEA. The trim removed 5 bases at V and 3 bases at J, leaving 5 bases unmatched. CDR3 nucleotides: TGCAGCGTTCAGGGGGCTTTTGACACTGAAGCTTTCTTT. Translation gives CSVQGAFDTEAFF.

This clonotype has only a few counts. This chain uses TRBV4-1 with TRBJ2-5, with 10 nucleotides matching TRBD2. This CDR3 has 16 residues. V gave up 1 base and J gave up 11 bases; unmatched junction bases: 13. Germline V gene data show CDR1 as MGHRA and CDR2 as YSYEKL. The CDR3, as DNA: TGCGCCAGCAGCCAAGTGTGGCTAGCGGGAGAAGATGAGCAGTACTTC. This gives the protein CASSQVWLAGEDEQYF.

This clonotype was seen a handful of times. The chain employs TRBV7-2 and TRBJ1-4; D unresolved. Germline V gene lookup returns CDR1 SGHTA and CDR2 FQGNSA. The CDR3 consists of 15 residues. Trimming took 5 bases from V and 0 from J, leaving 10 bases between them. CDR3 sequence reads: CASSPDRATNEKLFF. CDR3 nucleotides: TGTGCCAGCAGCCCAGACCGCGCAACTAATGAAAAACTGTTTTTT.

The chain employs TRBV18 and TRBJ1-1; D call uncertain. Germline CDR1 KGHSH, CDR2 LQKENI. The CDR3 is 13 residues long. The germline V and J ends were trimmed by 3 bases and 3 bases, with 8 bases remaining between them. The CDR3 coding sequence is TGTGCCAGCTCACCCAACAAGGACACTGAAGCTTTCTTT. It yields the protein CASSPNKDTEAFF.

The chain combines TRBV6-5 with TRBJ2-1; 9 bases are a match to TRBD1. The germline gives CDR1 MNHEY, CDR2 SVGAGI. With V trimmed by 6 bases and J by 8 bases, 14 bases remained unmatched. The CDR3 is 16 residues long. CDR3 amino acids: CASSQGDRVKRYEQFF. DNA of the CDR3: TGTGCCAGCAGCCAAGGGGACAGGGTCAAAAGGTATGAGCAGTTCTTC.

V gene TRBV7-2 combines with J gene TRBJ2-1, with a tentative D call TRBD2 (6 bases). With 5 bases removed from V and 8 bases from J, the gap between germline ends came to 13 bases. The CDR3 consists of 13 residues. The germline gives CDR1 SGHTA, CDR2 FQGNSA. Here the CDR3 DNA reads TGTGCCAGCAGCACGGGAGCGAAGGATGAGCAGTTCTTC. This encodes CASSTGAKDEQFF.

The rearrangement links TRBV28 to TRBJ2-3; D might be TRBD1 (6 bases). The CDR3 has 16 residues. Germline CDR1 reads MDHEN; CDR2 reads SYDVKM. Trimming left V 2 bases short and J 1 base short, with 13 bases between. CDR3 nucleotide sequence: TGTGCCAGCAGTTTAGCAGGGCCAGGGGGCACAGATACGCAGTATTTT. Translated: CASSLAGPGGTDTQYF.

The chain employs TRBV19 and TRBJ2-7; no clear D. The germline V gene encodes CDR1 LNHDA and CDR2 SQIVND (reference sequence). Trimming took 3 bases from V and 3 from J, leaving 9 bases between them. The CDR3 has 13 residues. Here the CDR3 reads CASSIRRNYEQYF. The DNA of the CDR3 is TGTGCCAGTAGTATTCGGCGGAACTACGAGCAGTACTTC.

The chain carries TRBV4-2 and TRBJ1-1; D is undetermined. The germline gives CDR1 LGHNA, CDR2 YNFKEQ. This CDR3 spans 14 amino acids. Trimming stripped 3 bases from V and 2 bases from J, with 10 bases between. The CDR3 DNA reads as TGTGCCAGCAGCCAGGGTACCGTCAACACTGAAGCTTTCTTT. As protein: CASSQGTVNTEAFF.

This chain uses TRBV12-3 or TRBV12-4 with TRBJ1-2; 10 bases are a match to TRBD1. There are 16 residues in the CDR3. V shed 6 bases, J shed 4 bases, and the junction held 11 bases outside the gene matches. The CDR3 region is CASRETPGTGAYGYTF. CDR3 sequence (DNA): TGTGCCAGCAGGGAAACACCCGGGACAGGGGCCTATGGCTACACCTTC.

The rearrangement uses TRBV5-1 and TRBJ2-1, with D perhaps TRBD1 (5 bases). The ends were cut back, 0 bases at V and 3 bases at J, with 10 bases in the middle. CDR3 length equals 15 residues. CDR1 is SGHRS and CDR2 is YFSETQ in the germline V gene. CDR3: CASSLVGAFYNEQFF. Written as DNA, the CDR3 is TGCGCCAGCAGCTTGGTTGGGGCCTTCTACAATGAGCAGTTCTTC. Together with reference TRBV5-1 and TRBJ2-1, the CDR3 gives the full variable domain: KAGVTQTPRYLIKTRGQQVTLSCSPISGHRSVSWYQQTPGQGLQFLFEYFSETQRNKGNFPGRFSGRQFSNSRSEMNVSTLELGDSALYLCASSLVGAFYNEQFFGPGTRLTVL.

This clonotype was observed at least ten times. The gene calls are TRBV4-1 and TRBJ2-3; D unresolved. Deletions cut 5 bases from V and 4 bases from J, with 7 bases between. Per the germline V gene, CDR1 is MGHRA and CDR2 is YSYEKL. The CDR3 length is 12 residues. CDR3 residues: CASSFGSDTQYF. In DNA form, the CDR3 reads TGCGCCAGCAGCTTTGGCTCAGATACGCAGTATTTT.

This clonotype appeared a few times. The V call is TRBV15, the J call TRBJ2-5; D is uncertain. The germline gives CDR1 LNHNV, CDR2 YYDKDF (reference sequence). V was pared by 0 bases and J by 11 bases, with 13 bases between. This CDR3 is built from 13 residues. The CDR3 loop reads CATSRDSGGEQYF. For the CDR3, the DNA is TGTGCCACCAGCAGAGATTCAGGTGGTGAGCAGTACTTC.

The V and J genes are TRBV20-1 and TRBJ1-2, with D tentatively TRBD1 (5 bases). Trimming took 6 bases from V and 4 from J, leaving 15 bases between them. The CDR3 has 13 residues. The germline V gene has CDR1 DFQATT and CDR2 SNEGSKA (reference sequence). The CDR3 sequence is CSAKGSLPYGYTF. CDR3 nucleotide sequence: TGCAGTGCAAAGGGGTCCCTGCCCTATGGCTACACCTTC.

This chain links TRBV11-2 with TRBJ2-5, with 9 bases matching TRBD2. CDR1 is SGHAT and CDR2 is FQNNGV in the germline V gene. Trimming cost V 2 bases and J 5 bases; bases outside gene matches: 3. The CDR3 is made up of 14 amino acids. The CDR3 DNA is TGTGCCAGCAGCTTAATAGCGGGAGTTGAGACCCAGTACTTC. Translating it yields CASSLIAGVETQYF.

The rearrangement uses TRBV5-1 and TRBJ2-7; 11 bases align to TRBD2. Losses at the gene ends were 9 bases for V and 1 base for J; bases not matched to a gene: 6. This CDR3 has 14 amino acids. The germline V gene has CDR1 SGHRS and CDR2 YFSETQ. The CDR3 protein is CATVAGGVSYEQYF. The CDR3 bases are TGCGCCACCGTAGCGGGAGGGGTTTCCTACGAGCAGTACTTC. Full variable domain (remainder filled in from reference TRBV5-1 and TRBJ2-7): KAGVTQTPRYLIKTRGQQVTLSCSPISGHRSVSWYQQTPGQGLQFLFEYFSETQRNKGNFPGRFSGRQFSNSRSEMNVSTLELGDSALYLCATVAGGVSYEQYFGPGTRLTVT.